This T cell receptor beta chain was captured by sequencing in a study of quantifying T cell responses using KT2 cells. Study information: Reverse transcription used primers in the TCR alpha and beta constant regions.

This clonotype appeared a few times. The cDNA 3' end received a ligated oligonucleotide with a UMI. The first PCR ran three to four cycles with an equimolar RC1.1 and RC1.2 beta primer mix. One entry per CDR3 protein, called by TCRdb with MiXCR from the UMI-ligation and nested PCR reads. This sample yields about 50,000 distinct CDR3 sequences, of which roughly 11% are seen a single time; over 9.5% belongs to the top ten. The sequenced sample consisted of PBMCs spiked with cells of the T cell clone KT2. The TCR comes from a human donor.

CDR3 sequence reads: CASSQALGRGGQSEQFF. Written as DNA, the CDR3 is TGCGCCAGCAGCCAAGCTTTGGGGCGGGGGGGTCAATCTGAGCAGTTCTTC. The J gene is TRBJ2-1, the V gene TRBV4-1, with 9 bases lining up with TRBD2. From germline, CDR1 is MGHRA and CDR2 YSYEKL. The trim removed 1 base at V and 9 bases at J, leaving 13 bases unmatched. CDR3 size: 17 residues.